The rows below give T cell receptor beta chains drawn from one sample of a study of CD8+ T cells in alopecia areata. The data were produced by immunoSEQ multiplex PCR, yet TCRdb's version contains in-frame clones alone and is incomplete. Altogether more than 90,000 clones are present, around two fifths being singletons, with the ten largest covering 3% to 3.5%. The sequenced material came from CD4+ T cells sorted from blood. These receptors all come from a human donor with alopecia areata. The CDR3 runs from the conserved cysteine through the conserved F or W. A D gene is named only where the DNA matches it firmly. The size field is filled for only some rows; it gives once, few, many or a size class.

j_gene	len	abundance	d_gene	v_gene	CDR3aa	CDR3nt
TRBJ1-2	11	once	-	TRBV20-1	CSARDPPGYTF	TGCAGTGCTAGAGATCCTCCCGGCTACACCTTC
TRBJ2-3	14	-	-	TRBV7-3	CASSLQRSTDTQYF	TGTGCCAGCAGCTTACAGAGAAGCACAGATACGCAGTATTTT
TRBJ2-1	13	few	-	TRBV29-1	CSVVSGNYNEQFF	TGCAGCGTTGTATCCGGGAACTACAATGAGCAGTTCTTC
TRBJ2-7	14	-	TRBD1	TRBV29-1	CSVGPRQGVYEQYF	TGCAGCGTCGGACCGAGACAGGGAGTCTACGAGCAGTACTTC
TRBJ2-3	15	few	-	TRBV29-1	CSGRGTGASTDTQYF	TGCAGCGGCAGAGGGACCGGGGCTAGCACAGATACGCAGTATTTT
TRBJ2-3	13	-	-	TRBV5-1	CASSSQGTDTQYF	TGCGCCAGCAGCTCGCAGGGAACAGATACGCAGTATTTT
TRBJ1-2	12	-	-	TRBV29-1	CSVADTLYGYTF	TGCAGCGTCGCGGACACTCTCTATGGCTACACCTTC
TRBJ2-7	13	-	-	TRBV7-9	CASSSGSSYEQYF	TGTGCCAGCAGCTCCGGCAGCTCCTACGAGCAGTACTTC
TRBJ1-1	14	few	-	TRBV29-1	CSVEADSLNTEAFF	TGCAGCGTTGAAGCGGACAGTTTGAACACTGAAGCTTTCTTT
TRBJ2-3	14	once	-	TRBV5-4	CASSAGPDTDTQYF	TGTGCCAGCAGCGCCGGGCCTGACACAGATACGCAGTATTTT
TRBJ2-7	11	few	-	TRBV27	CASMGQLEQYF	TGTGCCAGCATGGGCCAATTGGAGCAGTACTTC
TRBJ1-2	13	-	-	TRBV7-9	CASSLADTRGYTF	TGTGCCAGCAGCTTAGCGGACACTAGAGGCTACACCTTC
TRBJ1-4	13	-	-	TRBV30	CAWRRATNEKLFF	TGTGCCTGGCGCCGGGCAACTAATGAAAAACTGTTTTTT
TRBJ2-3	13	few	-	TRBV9	CASSVARLDTQYF	TGTGCCAGCAGCGTAGCTCGCCTAGATACGCAGTATTTT
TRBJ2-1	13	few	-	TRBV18	CASSPYGGGEQFF	TGTGCCAGCTCACCATACGGGGGTGGTGAGCAGTTCTTC
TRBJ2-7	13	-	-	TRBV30	CAWSRNRAYEQYF	TGTGCCTGGAGCCGGAACAGGGCCTACGAGCAGTACTTC
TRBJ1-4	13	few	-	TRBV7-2	CASRGGNGEKLFF	TGTGCCAGCAGGGGAGGCAACGGGGAAAAACTGTTTTTT
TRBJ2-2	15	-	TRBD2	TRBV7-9	CASSSGLGPTGELFF	TGTGCCAGCAGCTCTGGACTAGGCCCCACCGGGGAGCTGTTTTTT
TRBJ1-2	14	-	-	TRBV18	CASSLDASSDGYTF	TGTGCCAGCTCACTCGACGCGAGTTCGGATGGCTACACCTTC
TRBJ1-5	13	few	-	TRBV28	CASSDRPVISQHF	TGTGCCAGCAGTGACCGGCCCGTAATTTCCCAGCATTTT
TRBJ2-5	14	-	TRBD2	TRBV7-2	CASSDRTSGITQYF	TGTGCCAGCAGCGACCGGACTAGCGGGATAACCCAGTACTTC
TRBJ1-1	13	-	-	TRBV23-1	CARIDRLNTEAFF	TGCGCCAGAATCGACAGATTGAACACTGAAGCTTTCTTT
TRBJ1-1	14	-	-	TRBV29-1	CSVENQGRNTEAFF	TGCAGCGTTGAGAATCAGGGCCGCAACACTGAAGCTTTCTTT
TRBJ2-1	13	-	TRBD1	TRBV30	CAWSSYRGNEQFF	TGTGCCTGGAGCTCCTACAGGGGCAATGAGCAGTTCTTC
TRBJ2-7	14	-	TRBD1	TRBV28	CASRRMGQTYEQYF	TGTGCCAGCAGGCGGATGGGACAGACCTACGAGCAGTACTTC
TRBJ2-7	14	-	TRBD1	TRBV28	CASSFGTGSHEQYF	TGTGCCAGCAGCTTTGGGACAGGGTCCCACGAGCAGTACTTC
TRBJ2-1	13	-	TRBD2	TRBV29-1	CSVKRTSGNEQFF	TGCAGCGTGAAGCGGACTAGCGGCAATGAGCAGTTCTTC
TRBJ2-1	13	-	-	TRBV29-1	CSVQRARINEQFF	TGCAGCGTTCAGCGGGCGCGAATCAATGAGCAGTTCTTC
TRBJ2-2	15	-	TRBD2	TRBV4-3	CASSQATSGTGELFF	TGCGCCAGCAGCCAAGCCACTAGCGGGACCGGGGAGCTGTTTTTT
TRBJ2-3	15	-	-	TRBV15	CATSRDQPRTDTQYF	TGTGCCACCAGCAGAGATCAGCCTCGCACAGATACGCAGTATTTT
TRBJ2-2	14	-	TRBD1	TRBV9	CASSVDRATGELFF	TGTGCCAGCAGCGTTGACAGGGCCACCGGGGAGCTGTTTTTT
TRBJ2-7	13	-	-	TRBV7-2	CASSSRTDYEQYF	TGTGCCAGCAGCTCCCGGACCGATTACGAGCAGTACTTC
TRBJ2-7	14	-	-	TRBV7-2	CASSLHAGNYEQYF	TGTGCCAGCAGCCTACATGCCGGGAACTACGAGCAGTACTTC
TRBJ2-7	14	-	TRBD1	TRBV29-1	CSALQWDSANEQYF	TGCAGCGCCTTACAGTGGGACAGTGCCAACGAGCAGTACTTC
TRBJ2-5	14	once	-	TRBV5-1	CASSIGTQLLTQYF	TGCGCCAGCAGCATCGGGACCCAGCTATTGACCCAGTACTTC
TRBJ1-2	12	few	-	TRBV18	CASSPDRDGYTF	TGTGCCAGCTCACCCGACAGAGATGGCTACACCTTC
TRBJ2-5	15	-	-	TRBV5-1	CASSSGTTIQETQYF	TGCGCCAGCAGCTCCGGGACCACCATTCAAGAGACCCAGTACTTC
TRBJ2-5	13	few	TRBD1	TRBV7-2	CASSLDREETQYF	TGTGCCAGCAGCTTGGACAGGGAAGAGACCCAGTACTTC
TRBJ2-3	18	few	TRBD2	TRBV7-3	CASSLTAGGGAGTDTQYF	TGTGCCAGCAGCTTAACCGCCGGGGGAGGGGCGGGAACAGATACGCAGTATTTT
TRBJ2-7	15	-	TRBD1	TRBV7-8	CASSFTQGPTYEQYF	TGTGCCAGCAGCTTCACACAGGGGCCCACCTACGAGCAGTACTTC
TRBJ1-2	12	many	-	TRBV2	CASGEDNYGYTF	TGTGCCAGCGGGGAGGATAACTATGGCTACACCTTC
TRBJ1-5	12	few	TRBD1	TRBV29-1	CSVGTANQPQHF	TGCAGCGTCGGGACAGCGAATCAGCCCCAGCATTTT
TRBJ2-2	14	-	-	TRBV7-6	CASSLGVNTGELFF	TGTGCCAGCAGCTTGGGTGTAAACACCGGGGAGCTGTTTTTT
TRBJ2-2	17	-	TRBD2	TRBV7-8	CASSSLAGGPDTGELFF	TGTGCCAGCAGCTCCTTAGCGGGGGGGCCGGACACCGGGGAGCTGTTTTTT
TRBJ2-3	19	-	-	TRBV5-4	CASSLGVAGRARMTDTQYF	TGTGCCAGCAGCTTGGGGGTTGCGGGTCGGGCGCGGATGACAGATACGCAGTATTTT
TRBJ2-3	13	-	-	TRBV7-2	CASSPRGTDTQYF	TGTGCCAGCAGCCCCAGGGGCACAGATACGCAGTATTTT
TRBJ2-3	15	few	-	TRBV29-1	CSVKTGTPGTDTQYF	TGCAGCGTGAAAACCGGGACTCCAGGGACAGATACGCAGTATTTT
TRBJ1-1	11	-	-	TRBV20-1	CSAFVRTEAFF	TGCAGTGCCTTCGTCCGGACTGAAGCTTTCTTT